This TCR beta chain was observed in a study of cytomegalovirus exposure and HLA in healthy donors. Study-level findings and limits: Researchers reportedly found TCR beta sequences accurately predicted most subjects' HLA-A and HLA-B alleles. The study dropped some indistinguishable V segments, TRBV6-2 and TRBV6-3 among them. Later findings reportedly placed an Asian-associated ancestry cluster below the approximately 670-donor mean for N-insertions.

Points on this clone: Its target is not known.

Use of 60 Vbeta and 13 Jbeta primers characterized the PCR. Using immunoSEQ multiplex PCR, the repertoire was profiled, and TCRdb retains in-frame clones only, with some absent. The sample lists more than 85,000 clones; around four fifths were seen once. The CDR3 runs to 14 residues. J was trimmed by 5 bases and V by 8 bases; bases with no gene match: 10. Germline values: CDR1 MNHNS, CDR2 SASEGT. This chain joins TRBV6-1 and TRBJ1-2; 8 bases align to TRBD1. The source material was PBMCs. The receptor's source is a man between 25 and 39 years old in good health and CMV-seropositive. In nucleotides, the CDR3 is TGTGCCAGCCTATCGGGACAGGCAAGTTATGGCTACACCTTC. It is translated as CASLSGQASYGYTF.